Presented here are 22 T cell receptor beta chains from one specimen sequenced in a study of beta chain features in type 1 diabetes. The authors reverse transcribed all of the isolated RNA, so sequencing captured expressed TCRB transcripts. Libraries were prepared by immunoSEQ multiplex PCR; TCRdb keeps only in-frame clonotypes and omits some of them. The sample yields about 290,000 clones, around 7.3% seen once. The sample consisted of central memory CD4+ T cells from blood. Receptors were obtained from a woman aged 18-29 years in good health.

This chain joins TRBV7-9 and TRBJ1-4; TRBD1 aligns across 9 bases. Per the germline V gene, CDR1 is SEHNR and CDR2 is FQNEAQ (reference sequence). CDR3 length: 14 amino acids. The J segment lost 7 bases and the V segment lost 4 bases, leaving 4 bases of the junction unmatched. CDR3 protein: CASSSKTGGEKLFF. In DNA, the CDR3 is TGTGCCAGCAGCTCTAAGACAGGGGGTGAAAAACTGTTTTTT.

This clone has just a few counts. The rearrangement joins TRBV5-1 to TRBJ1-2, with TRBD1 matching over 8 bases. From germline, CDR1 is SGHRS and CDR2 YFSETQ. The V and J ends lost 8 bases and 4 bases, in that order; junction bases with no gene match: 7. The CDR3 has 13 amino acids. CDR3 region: CASSGGRGYGYTF. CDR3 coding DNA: TGCGCCAGTTCAGGGGGCCGGGGCTATGGCTACACCTTC.

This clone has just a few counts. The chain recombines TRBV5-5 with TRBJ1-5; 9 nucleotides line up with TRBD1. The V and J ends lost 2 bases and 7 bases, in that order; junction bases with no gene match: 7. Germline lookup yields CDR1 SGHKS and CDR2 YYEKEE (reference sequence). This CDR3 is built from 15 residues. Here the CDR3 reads CASSFGQGYRQPQHF. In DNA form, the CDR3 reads TGTGCCAGCAGCTTTGGACAGGGGTACCGACAGCCCCAGCATTTT.

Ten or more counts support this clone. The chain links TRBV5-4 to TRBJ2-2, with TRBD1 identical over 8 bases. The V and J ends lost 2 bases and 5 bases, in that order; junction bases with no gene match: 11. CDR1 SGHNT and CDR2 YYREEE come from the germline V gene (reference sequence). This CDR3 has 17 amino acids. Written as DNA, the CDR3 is TGTGCCAGCAGCTTCGGAAATCAGGGGGCAGGGACCGGGGAGCTGTTTTTT. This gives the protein CASSFGNQGAGTGELFF. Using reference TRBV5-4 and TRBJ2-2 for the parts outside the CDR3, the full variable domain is ETGVTQSPTHLIKTRGQQVTLRCSSQSGHNTVSWYQQALGQGPQFIFQYYREEENGRGNFPPRFSGLQFPNYSSELNVNALELDDSALYLCASSFGNQGAGTGELFFGEGSRLTVL.

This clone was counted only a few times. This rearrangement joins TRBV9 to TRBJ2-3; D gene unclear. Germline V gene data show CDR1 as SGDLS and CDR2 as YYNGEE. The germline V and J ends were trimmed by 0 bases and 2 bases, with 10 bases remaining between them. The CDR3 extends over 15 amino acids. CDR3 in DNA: TGTGCCAGCAGCGTAGGTGCACAGTTCACAGATACGCAGTATTTT. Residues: CASSVGAQFTDTQYF.

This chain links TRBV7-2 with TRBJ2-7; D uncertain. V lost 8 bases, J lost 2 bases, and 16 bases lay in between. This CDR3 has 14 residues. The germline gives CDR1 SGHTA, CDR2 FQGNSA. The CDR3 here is CASSIPVRAYEQYF. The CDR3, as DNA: TGTGCCAGCTCTATACCGGTCAGAGCCTACGAGCAGTACTTC.

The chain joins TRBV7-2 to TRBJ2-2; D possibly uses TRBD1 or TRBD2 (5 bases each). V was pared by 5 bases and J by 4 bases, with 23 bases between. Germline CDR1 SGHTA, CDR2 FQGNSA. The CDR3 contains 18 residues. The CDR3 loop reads CASSPSLGTGFGTGELFF. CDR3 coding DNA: TGTGCCAGCAGCCCATCTCTTGGGACCGGGTTTGGCACCGGGGAGCTGTTTTTT.

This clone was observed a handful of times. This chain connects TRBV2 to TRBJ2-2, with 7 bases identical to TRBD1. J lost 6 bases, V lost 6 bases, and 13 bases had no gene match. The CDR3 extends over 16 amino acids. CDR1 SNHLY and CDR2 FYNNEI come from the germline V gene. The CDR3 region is CASRPGQTGSSGELFF. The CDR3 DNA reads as TGTGCCAGCAGGCCGGGACAGACGGGAAGTTCCGGGGAGCTGTTTTTT.

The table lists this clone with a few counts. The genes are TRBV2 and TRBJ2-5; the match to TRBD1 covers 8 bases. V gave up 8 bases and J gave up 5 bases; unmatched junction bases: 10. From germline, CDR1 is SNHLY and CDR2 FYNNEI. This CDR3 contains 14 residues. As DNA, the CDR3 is TGTGCCAGCGGCCCAGGACAGGGTTTGGAGACCCAGTACTTC. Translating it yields CASGPGQGLETQYF.

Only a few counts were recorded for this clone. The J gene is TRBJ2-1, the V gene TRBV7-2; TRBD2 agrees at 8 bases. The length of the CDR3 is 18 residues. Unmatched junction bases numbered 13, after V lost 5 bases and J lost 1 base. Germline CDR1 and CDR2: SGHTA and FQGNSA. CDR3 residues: CASSPRKGGGRSYNEQFF. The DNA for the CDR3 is TGTGCCAGCAGCCCGCGGAAGGGTGGCGGGAGGTCCTACAATGAGCAGTTCTTC.

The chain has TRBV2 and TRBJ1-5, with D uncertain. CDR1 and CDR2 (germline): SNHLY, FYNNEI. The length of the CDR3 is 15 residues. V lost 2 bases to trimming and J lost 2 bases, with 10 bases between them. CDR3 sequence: CASSEYMVGNQPQHF. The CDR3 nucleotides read TGTGCCAGCAGTGAATATATGGTTGGCAATCAGCCCCAGCATTTT.

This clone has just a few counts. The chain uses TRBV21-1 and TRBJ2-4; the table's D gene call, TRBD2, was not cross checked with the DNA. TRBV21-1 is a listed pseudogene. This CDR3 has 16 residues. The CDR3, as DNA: TGTGCCAGCAGCAATGCCGGGACTCCCGCGGAGAACATTCAGTACTTC. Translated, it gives CASSNAGTPAENIQYF.

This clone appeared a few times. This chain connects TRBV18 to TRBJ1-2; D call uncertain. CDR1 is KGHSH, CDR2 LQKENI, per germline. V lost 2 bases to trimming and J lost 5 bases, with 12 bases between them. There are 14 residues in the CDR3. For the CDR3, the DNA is TGTGCCAGCTCACCAGTTAGGGAGGAGTATGGCTACACCTTC. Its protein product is CASSPVREEYGYTF.

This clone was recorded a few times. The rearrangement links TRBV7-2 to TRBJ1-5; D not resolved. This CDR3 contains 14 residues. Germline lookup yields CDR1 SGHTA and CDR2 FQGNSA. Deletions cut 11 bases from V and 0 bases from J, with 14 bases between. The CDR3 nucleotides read TGTGCCCGACTTAGAGGGTATAGCAATCAGCCCCAGCATTTT. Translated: CARLRGYSNQPQHF.

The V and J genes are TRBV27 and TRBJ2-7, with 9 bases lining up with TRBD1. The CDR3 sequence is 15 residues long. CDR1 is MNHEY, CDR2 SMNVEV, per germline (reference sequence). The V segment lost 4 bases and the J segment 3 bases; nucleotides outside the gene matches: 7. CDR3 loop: CASSSLGTGSYEQYV. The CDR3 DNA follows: TGTGCCAGCAGTTCACTTGGGACAGGGAGCTACGAGCAGTACGTC.

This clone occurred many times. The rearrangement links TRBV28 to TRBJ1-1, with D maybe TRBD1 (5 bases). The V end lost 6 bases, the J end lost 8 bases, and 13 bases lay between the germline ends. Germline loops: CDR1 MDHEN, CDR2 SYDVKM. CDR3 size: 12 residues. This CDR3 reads CASRLLGGEAFF. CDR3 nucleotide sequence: TGTGCCAGCAGGCTCCTTGGGGGGGAAGCTTTCTTT.

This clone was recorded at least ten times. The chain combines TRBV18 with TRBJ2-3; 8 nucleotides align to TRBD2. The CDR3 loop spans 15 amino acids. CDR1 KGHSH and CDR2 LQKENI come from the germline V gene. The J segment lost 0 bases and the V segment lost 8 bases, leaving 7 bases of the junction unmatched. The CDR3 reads CASALAGGSTDTQYF. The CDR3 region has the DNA TGTGCCAGCGCCCTGGCGGGGGGAAGCACAGATACGCAGTATTTT.

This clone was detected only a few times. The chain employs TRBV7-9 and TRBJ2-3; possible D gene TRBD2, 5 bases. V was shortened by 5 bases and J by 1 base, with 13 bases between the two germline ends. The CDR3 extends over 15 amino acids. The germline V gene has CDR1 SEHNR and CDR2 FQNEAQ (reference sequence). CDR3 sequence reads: CASSPTGLGTDTQYF. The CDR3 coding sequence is TGTGCCAGCAGCCCTACGGGGTTAGGCACAGATACGCAGTATTTT.

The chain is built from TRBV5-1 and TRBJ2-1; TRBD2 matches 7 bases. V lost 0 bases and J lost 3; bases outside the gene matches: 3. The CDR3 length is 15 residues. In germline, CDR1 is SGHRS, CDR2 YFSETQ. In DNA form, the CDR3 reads TGCGCCAGCAGCTTGGGCGGGAGCGGCTACAATGAGCAGTTCTTC. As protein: CASSLGGSGYNEQFF. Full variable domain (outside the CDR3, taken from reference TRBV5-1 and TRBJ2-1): KAGVTQTPRYLIKTRGQQVTLSCSPISGHRSVSWYQQTPGQGLQFLFEYFSETQRNKGNFPGRFSGRQFSNSRSEMNVSTLELGDSALYLCASSLGGSGYNEQFFGPGTRLTVL.

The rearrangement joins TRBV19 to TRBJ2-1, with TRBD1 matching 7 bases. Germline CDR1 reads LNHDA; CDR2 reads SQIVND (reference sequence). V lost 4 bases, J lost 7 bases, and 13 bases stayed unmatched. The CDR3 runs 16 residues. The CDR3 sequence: CASSTYTLTGVNEQFF. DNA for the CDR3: TGTGCCAGTAGTACATACACCCTCACAGGGGTGAATGAGCAGTTCTTC.

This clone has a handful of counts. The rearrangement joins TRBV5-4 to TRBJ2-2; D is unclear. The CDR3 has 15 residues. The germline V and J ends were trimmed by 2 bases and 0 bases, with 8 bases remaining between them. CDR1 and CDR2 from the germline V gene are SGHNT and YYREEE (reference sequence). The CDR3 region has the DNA TGTGCCAGCAGCTTATCAACCCCGAACACCGGGGAGCTGTTTTTT. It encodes CASSLSTPNTGELFF.

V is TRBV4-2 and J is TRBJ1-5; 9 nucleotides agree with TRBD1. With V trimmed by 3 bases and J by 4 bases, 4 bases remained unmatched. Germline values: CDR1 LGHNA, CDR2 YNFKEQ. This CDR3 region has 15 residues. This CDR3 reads CASSQPDRGNQPQHF. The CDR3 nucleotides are TGTGCCAGCAGCCAGCCGGACAGGGGTAATCAGCCCCAGCATTTT.